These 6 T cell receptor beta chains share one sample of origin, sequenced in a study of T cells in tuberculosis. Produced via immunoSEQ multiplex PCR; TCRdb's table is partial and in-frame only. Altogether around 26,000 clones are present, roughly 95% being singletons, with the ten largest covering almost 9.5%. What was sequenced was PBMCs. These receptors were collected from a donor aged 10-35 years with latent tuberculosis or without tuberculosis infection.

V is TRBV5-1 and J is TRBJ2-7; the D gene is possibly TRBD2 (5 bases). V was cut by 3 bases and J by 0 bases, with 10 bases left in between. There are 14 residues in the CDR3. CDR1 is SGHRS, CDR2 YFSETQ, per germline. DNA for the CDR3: TGCGCCAGCAGCTCGTCGGGGAGCTCCTACGAGCAGTACTTC. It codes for CASSSSGSSYEQYF.

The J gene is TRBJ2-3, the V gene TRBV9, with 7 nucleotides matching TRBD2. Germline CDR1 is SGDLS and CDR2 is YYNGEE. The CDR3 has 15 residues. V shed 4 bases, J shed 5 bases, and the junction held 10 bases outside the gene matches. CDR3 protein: CASSPRGWGGDTQYF. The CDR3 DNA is TGTGCCAGCAGCCCACGGGGATGGGGGGGAGATACGCAGTATTTT.

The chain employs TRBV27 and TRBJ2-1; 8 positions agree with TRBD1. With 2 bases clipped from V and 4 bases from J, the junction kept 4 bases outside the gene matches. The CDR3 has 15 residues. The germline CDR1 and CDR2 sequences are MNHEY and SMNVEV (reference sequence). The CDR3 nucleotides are TGTGCCAGCAGTTTAGGGACAGGAGGATACAATGAGCAGTTCTTC. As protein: CASSLGTGGYNEQFF.

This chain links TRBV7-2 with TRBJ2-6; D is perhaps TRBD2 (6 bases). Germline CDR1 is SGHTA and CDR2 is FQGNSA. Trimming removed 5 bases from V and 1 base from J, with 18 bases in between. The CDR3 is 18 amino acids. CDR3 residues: CASSPTGVPKSGANVLTF. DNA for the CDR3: TGTGCCAGCAGCCCGACGGGGGTTCCTAAATCTGGGGCCAACGTCCTGACTTTC.

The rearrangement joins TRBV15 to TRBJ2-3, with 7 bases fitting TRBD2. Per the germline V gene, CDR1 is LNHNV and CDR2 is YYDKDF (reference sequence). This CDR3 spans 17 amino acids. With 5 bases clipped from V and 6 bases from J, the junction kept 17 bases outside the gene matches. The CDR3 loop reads CATSLPHGRGVGDTQYF. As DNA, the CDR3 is TGTGCCACCAGCTTACCGCACGGTCGGGGGGTGGGCGATACGCAGTATTTT.

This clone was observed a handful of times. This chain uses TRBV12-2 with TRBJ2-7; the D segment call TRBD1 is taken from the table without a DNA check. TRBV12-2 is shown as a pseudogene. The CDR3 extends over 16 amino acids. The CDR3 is CASRHAGGQGCHEQYV. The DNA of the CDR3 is TGTGCAAGTCGCCACGCGGGGGGACAGGGGTGTCACGAGCAGTACGTC.